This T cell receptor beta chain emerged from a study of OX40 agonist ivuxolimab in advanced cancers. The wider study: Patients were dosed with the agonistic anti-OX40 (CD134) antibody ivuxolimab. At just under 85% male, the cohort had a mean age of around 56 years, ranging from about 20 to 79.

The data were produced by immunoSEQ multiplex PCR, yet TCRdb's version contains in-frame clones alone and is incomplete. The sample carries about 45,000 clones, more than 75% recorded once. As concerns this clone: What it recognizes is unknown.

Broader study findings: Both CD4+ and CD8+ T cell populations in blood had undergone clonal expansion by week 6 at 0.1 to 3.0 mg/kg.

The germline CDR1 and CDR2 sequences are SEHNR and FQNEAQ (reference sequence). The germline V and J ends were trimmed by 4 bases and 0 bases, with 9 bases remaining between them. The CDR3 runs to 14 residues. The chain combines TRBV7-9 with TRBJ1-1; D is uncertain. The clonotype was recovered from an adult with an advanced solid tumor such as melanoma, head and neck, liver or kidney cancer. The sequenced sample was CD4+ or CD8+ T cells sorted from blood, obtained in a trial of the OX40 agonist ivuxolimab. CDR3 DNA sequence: TGTGCCAGCAGCTCGCAGGACCTGAACACTGAAGCTTTCTTT. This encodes CASSSQDLNTEAFF.